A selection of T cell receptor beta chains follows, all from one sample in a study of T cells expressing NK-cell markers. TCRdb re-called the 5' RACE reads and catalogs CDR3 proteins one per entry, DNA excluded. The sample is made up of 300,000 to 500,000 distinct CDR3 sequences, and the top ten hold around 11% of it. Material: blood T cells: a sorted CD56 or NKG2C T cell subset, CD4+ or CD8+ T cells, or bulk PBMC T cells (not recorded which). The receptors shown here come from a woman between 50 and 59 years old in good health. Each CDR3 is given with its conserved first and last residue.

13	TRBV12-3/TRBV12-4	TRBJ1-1	CASRLRQGSGAFF
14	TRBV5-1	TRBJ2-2	CASKSPGRTGELFF
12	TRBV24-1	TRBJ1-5	CATGDLDQPQHF
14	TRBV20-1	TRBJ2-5	CSTSDVRGGETQYF
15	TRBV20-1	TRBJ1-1	CSARDWGRVSTEAFF
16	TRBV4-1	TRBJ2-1	CASSLLGVAGINEQFF
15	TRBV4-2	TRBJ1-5	CASSQVDRGYQPQHF
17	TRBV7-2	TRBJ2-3	CASSLAGAGGRRDTQYF
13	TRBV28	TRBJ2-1	CAGTSGTSNEQFF
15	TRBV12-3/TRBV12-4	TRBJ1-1	CASSLFGGLNTEAFF
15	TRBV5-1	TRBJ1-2	CASSLEQDTESGYTF
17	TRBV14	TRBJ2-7	CASSQGPGLADSYEQYF
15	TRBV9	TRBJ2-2	CASSVASGRAGELFF
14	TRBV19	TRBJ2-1	CASSIGASNNEQFF
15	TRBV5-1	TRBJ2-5	CASSFDPLGRETQYF
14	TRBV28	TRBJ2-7	CAIRTGTDNYEQYF
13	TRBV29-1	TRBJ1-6	CSVELGNNSPLHF
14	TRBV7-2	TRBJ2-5	CASSLQGHGETQYF
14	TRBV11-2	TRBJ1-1	CASSSNRGRPEAFF
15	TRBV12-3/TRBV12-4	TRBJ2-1	CASSPRRGPGDEQFF
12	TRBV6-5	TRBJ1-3	CASRDGRNTIYF
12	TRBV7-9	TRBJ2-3	CASTQYADTQYF
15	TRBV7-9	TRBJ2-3	CASSLGAGGVDTQYF
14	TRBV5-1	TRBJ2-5	CASSIASGGETQYF
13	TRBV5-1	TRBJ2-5	CASSLYLTETQYF
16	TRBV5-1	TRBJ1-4	CASSLQRSATNEKLFF
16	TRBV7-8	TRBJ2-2	CASSLGAGGDTGELFF
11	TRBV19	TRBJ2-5	CASSSIENQYF
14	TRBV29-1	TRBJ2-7	CSVATGLSSYEQYF
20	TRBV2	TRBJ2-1	CASSPPSGRDPLRSYNEQFF
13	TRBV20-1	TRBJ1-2	CSARDGDRDGYTF
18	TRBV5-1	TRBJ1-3	CASSLGEIWGYPGNTIYF
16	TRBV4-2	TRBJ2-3	CASSQGSGTSTDTQYF